These T cell receptor beta chains were read from a single sample in a study of Ad26.COV2.S vaccination and SARS-CoV-2 variants. Profiled with immunoSEQ multiplex PCR; TCRdb holds only in-frame clones, not every one. Of around 300,000 clones detected, 85% to 90% appear once; the ten largest clones hold 4.5% to 5.5%. Specimen: peripheral blood, collected in a trial of Ad26.COV2.S vaccine versus placebo. All receptors derive from a person between 18 and 65 years old who received the Ad26.COV2.S COVID-19 vaccine or a placebo. CDR3s include the opening cysteine and the closing phenylalanine or tryptophan. A D gene is named only where the DNA matches it firmly. Clone size is shown for a subset of rows, as once, few, many or a class of expanded clone.

TRBJ2-1 TRBV21-1 NA NA CASSVPPGTPGDEQFF TGTGCCAGCAGCGTACCCCCCGGGACCCCCGGGGATGAGCAGTTCTTC
TRBJ1-1 TRBV27 NA NA CASSLVYEGSNTEAFF TGTGCCAGCAGTTTAGTGTACGAAGGCTCGAACACTGAAGCTTTCTTT
TRBJ2-3 TRBV7-2 NA NA CASSLTLRGATDTQYF TGTGCCAGCAGCTTAACCTTGCGGGGAGCCACAGATACGCAGTATTTT
TRBJ1-1 TRBV21-1 NA NA CATISWSANTEAFF TGTGCCACCATATCATGGTCTGCGAACACTGAAGCTTTCTTT
TRBJ1-5 TRBV11-2 NA NA CASSLDLMRFGVTKGQPQHF TGTGCCAGCAGCTTAGATTTAATGCGTTTTGGGGTGACGAAAGGTCAGCCCCAGCATTTT
TRBJ1-1 TRBV7-2 NA TRBD1 CASRLTGGVITEAFF TGTGCCAGCAGATTGACAGGGGGGGTGATCACTGAAGCTTTCTTT
TRBJ2-4 TRBV20-1 NA TRBD1 CSARNTGGGGF TGCAGTGCTAGAAATACAGGGGGCGGTGGGTTC
TRBJ1-3 TRBV15 NA NA CATSRNNRKLNSGNTIYF TGTGCCACCAGCAGAAACAATAGGAAACTGAACTCTGGAAACACCATATATTTT
TRBJ1-4 TRBV19 NA TRBD1 CASSSPGTGSNEKLFF TGTGCCAGTAGTTCCCCCGGGACAGGGTCTAATGAAAAACTGTTTTTT
TRBJ2-5 TRBV13 NA TRBD1 CASSPRDSQETQYF TGTGCCAGCAGCCCCCGGGACAGTCAAGAGACCCAGTACTTC
TRBJ2-4 TRBV5-1 once NA CASSLGFGDAKNIQYF TGCGCCAGCAGCTTAGGATTTGGAGATGCCAAAAACATTCAGTACTTC
TRBJ1-1 TRBV5-6 NA TRBD1 CASSLWGTDEAFF TGTGCCAGCAGCTTGTGGGGGACAGATGAAGCTTTCTTT
TRBJ2-1 TRBV4-1 NA TRBD2 CASSQGPGGPIGEQFF TGCGCCAGCAGCCAAGGTCCGGGAGGGCCCATAGGTGAGCAGTTCTTC
TRBJ2-1 TRBV19 NA TRBD2 CASSTLLWREFIRIEQFF TGTGCCAGTAGTACCCTGCTGTGGCGGGAGTTCATTCGTATTGAGCAGTTCTTC
TRBJ2-1 TRBV3-1/TRBV3-2 NA TRBD2 CASSQEVQSQGTSGSSYNEQFF TGTGCCAGCAGCCAAGAGGTACAGTCACAAGGGACTAGCGGGAGCTCCTACAATGAGCAGTTCTTC
TRBJ1-2 TRBV5-6 NA NA CASSLERNYGYTF TGTGCCAGCAGCCTAGAAAGGAACTATGGCTACACCTTC
TRBJ1-5 TRBV4-1 NA NA CASSQPTEGHQPQHF TGCGCCAGCAGCCAACCGACGGAGGGTCATCAGCCCCAGCATTTT
TRBJ2-3 TRBV7-2 NA NA CASSLALRGPKRTDTQYF TGTGCCAGCAGCTTAGCGTTGAGAGGGCCAAAACGCACAGATACGCAGTATTTT
TRBJ2-7 TRBV6-2/TRBV6-3 NA NA CASSYSNFQSSYEQYF TGTGCCAGCAGTTACTCAAACTTCCAAAGCTCCTACGAGCAGTACTTC
TRBJ1-5 TRBV6-4 NA NA CASSDTAARRSQPQHF TGTGCCAGCAGTGACACGGCAGCCAGAAGGTCTCAGCCCCAGCATTTT
TRBJ1-5 TRBV18 NA TRBD1 CASSQTGEVQPQHF TGTGCCAGCTCACAGACAGGGGAGGTTCAGCCCCAGCATTTT
TRBJ1-1 TRBV7-9 NA TRBD1 CASSPGTGFIAFF TGTGCCAGCAGCCCTGGGACAGGGTTCATCGCTTTCTTT